This T cell receptor beta chain comes out of a study of OX40 agonist ivuxolimab in advanced cancers. Concerning the study at large: Ivuxolimab was a fully human IgG2 agonistic monoclonal antibody targeting the costimulatory receptor OX40 (CD134). Intravenous ivuxolimab was administered to patients every 2 weeks at six dose levels: 0.01, 0.1, 0.3, 1.5, 3 and 10 mg/kg. Of the 52 patients in dose escalation, some 20 had hepatocellular carcinoma, about 15 had melanoma, 9 had renal cell carcinoma and 9 had head and neck cancer. The paper reports the monotherapy dose-escalation portion (N = 52 patients) of the phase I ivuxolimab trial. Patients were allowed to have had prior anti-PD-1, anti-PD-L1 or anti-CTLA-4 therapy, and approximately 40% of the dose-escalation patients had previously received checkpoint inhibitors. Partial responses occurred in three dose-escalation patients, of whom one had hepatocellular carcinoma and two had cutaneous melanoma. In the dose-escalation cohort, roughly 82% of patients were male, and the mean age was roughly 60 years with a range of roughly 20 to 80. The point of sequencing TCRbeta in the periphery was to test whether ivuxolimab changed TCR sequence diversity and drove clonal T-cell expansion.

Genomic DNA was isolated from the sorted cells so that the TCRbeta CDR3 region could be sequenced. The immunoSEQ Assay was used for sequencing of TCRbeta CDR3 regions. TCRdb obtained this table from immuneACCESS and retained in-frame rearrangements with V and J assigned. These tables miss some clones; where compared with another copy, unresolved V genes account for less than half of the shortfall, and the remainder is unexplained. In all, the sample holds roughly 80,000 clones, and around 87% of those were seen once. In total, the top ten clones hold 0.25% to 0.4% of the sample. Details on this clone: This receptor's antigen is unknown. Per-base quality was not reported, and no clone a single base away is much larger than it.

As encoded in the germline V gene (reference sequence), CDR1 is SGHNT while CDR2 is YYREEE. At the junction V is shortened by 2 bases and J by 5 bases; bases outside the gene matches: 5. The CDR3 numbers 15 residues from cysteine through phenylalanine. Just the 45-base CDR3 DNA is kept, in frame starting at base 1. The investigation overall reported the following: After ivuxolimab, more expanded clones were found on average in CD8+ T cells than in CD4+ T cells. The antigen specificity of the clonally expanded peripheral T cells was not determined. In the 0.1-3.0 mg/kg groups, partial responders were among the patients with the lowest normalized peripheral clonal expansion, particularly in CD8+ T cells. Clonal expansion of both CD4+ and CD8+ blood T cells was observed from baseline to week 6 at doses 0.1 to 3.0 mg/kg. Low levels of normalized T-cell clonal expansion were also shown by some nonresponding patients.

Patients with a history of autoimmune disease or receiving systemic immunosuppression were excluded from the trial. In every dose cohort, peripheral blood was drawn for TCR sequencing at baseline, cycle 4 day 1, and cycle 7 day 1. Samples were obtained from an open-label, multicenter, first-in-human phase I dose-escalation trial of ivuxolimab. The trial enrolled adults with locally advanced or metastatic head and neck squamous cell, hepatocellular, melanoma or renal cell carcinoma. Before TCR sequencing, CD4+ T cells and CD8+ T cells from peripheral blood were sorted into separate populations. The rearranged chain carries TRBV5-4 and TRBJ1-4, with 8 bases in between that match TRBD1. This material consisted of CD4+ or CD8+ T cells sorted from blood, taken in a trial of the OX40 agonist ivuxolimab. The origin of this receptor is an adult with an advanced solid tumor such as melanoma, head and neck, liver or kidney cancer. The DNA sequence reads TGTGCCAGCAGCTTAAAGACAGGGGAAAATGAAAAACTGTTTTTT. It encodes CASSLKTGENEKLFF.